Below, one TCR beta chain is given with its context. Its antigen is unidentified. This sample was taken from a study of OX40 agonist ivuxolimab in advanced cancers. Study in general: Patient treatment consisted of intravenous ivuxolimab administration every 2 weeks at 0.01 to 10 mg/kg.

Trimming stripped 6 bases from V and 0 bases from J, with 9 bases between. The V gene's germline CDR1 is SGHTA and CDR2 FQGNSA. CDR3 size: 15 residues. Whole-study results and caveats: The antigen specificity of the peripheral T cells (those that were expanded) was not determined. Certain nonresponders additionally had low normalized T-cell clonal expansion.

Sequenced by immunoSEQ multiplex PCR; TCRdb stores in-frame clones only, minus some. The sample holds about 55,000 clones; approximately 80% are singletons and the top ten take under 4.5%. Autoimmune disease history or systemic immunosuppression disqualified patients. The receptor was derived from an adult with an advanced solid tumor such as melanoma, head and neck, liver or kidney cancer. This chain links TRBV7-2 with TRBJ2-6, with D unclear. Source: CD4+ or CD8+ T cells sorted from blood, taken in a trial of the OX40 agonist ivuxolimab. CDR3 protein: CASSLDSSGANVLTF. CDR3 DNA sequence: TGTGCCAGCAGTCTCGATAGCTCTGGGGCCAACGTCCTGACTTTC. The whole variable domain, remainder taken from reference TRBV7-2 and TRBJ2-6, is GAGVSQSPSNKVTEKGKDVELRCDPISGHTALYWYRQSLGQGLEFLIYFQGNSAPDKSGLPSDRFSAERTGGSVSTLTIQRTQQEDSAVYLCASSLDSSGANVLTFGAGSRLTVL.